A selection of T cell receptor beta chains follows, all from one sample in a study of cytomegalovirus exposure and HLA in healthy donors. Here immunoSEQ multiplex PCR was the method, and the copy in TCRdb shows in-frame clones only, minus some. Seen in this sample are some 120,000 clones; the ten most common clones hold 5.5% to 8%. The sequenced sample was PBMCs. The origin of the receptors is a man aged 35 to 55 in good health and CMV-seropositive. CDR3s include the opening cysteine and the closing phenylalanine or tryptophan. D genes are given only for firm matches.

V	length	J	D	DNA	CDR3
TRBV5-1	14	TRBJ1-4	NA	TGCGCCAGCAGCCTACCGGACAGAGGGGAAAAACTGTTTTTT	CASSLPDRGEKLFF
TRBV7-8	17	TRBJ2-7	NA	TGTGCCAGCAGCTTAGTTTTCCGGGAGTATGGGTCCTACGAGCAGTACTTC	CASSLVFREYGSYEQYF
TRBV13	16	TRBJ1-2	NA	TGTGCCAGCAGCGCCATGCCTTCGGGCGGAGGCTATGGCTACACCTTC	CASSAMPSGGGYGYTF
TRBV7-8	17	TRBJ1-2	TRBD1	TGTGCCAGCAATGGAGGAGGGGGCCGCTATATTCGTCATGGCTACACCTTC	CASNGGGGRYIRHGYTF
TRBV19	15	TRBJ1-5	NA	TGTGCCAGTAATCCTCGAACGACTTCTAATCAGCCCCAGCATTTT	CASNPRTTSNQPQHF
TRBV5-5	12	TRBJ1-4	NA	TGTGCCAGCAGCCCAGGGAATGAAAAACTGTTTTTT	CASSPGNEKLFF
TRBV5-1	14	TRBJ2-1	NA	TGCGCCAGCAGGTTGAGCGGGCCCTACAATGAGCAGTTCTTC	CASRLSGPYNEQFF
TRBV18	17	TRBJ1-1	NA	TGTGCCAGCTCACCACGGGCTCAACTTAGTAAGGACACTGAAGCTTTCTTT	CASSPRAQLSKDTEAFF
TRBV7-8	13	TRBJ2-3	NA	TGTGCCAGCAGCCTCGTGGCTCGAGATACGCAGTATTTT	CASSLVARDTQYF
TRBV7-3	14	TRBJ1-1	NA	TGTGCCAGCAGCTTGGGGGGAAAGGGCACTGAAGCTTTCTTT	CASSLGGKGTEAFF
TRBV15	15	TRBJ2-1	TRBD2	TGTGCCACCAGCAGAGATAGGAGCGGGAGTGGTGAGCAGTTCTTC	CATSRDRSGSGEQFF
TRBV5-1	16	TRBJ2-1	TRBD2	TGCGCCAGCAGCTTGGAGGGACTAGCGGTTGGTCATGAGCAGTTCTTC	CASSLEGLAVGHEQFF
TRBV27	15	TRBJ2-7	NA	TGTGCCAGCAGTTTATACGGTGCCAAGTCCTACGAGCAGTACTTC	CASSLYGAKSYEQYF
TRBV29-1	12	TRBJ2-2	NA	TGCAGCGTTCACAGGGTTCCCGGGGAGCTGTTTTTT	CSVHRVPGELFF
TRBV6-1	15	TRBJ2-7	NA	TGTGCCAGCAGTGAAGGACCCTGGAGCTCCTACGAGCAGTACTTC	CASSEGPWSSYEQYF
TRBV9	15	TRBJ2-7	TRBD1	TGTGCCAGCAGCGTAGGAGAGGGGGCTGCCTACGAGCAGTACTTC	CASSVGEGAAYEQYF
TRBV29-1	13	TRBJ1-4	NA	TGCAGCGTCCTCAGGACAACTAATGAAAAACTGTTTTTT	CSVLRTTNEKLFF
TRBV6-6	11	TRBJ2-5	NA	TGTGCCAGCAGCACCGGGACTGCTCAGTACTTC	CASSTGTAQYF